These T cell receptor beta chains were read from a single sample in a study of blood T cell repertoires in COVID-19. Here immunoSEQ multiplex PCR was the method, and the copy in TCRdb shows in-frame clones only, minus some. The sample has 250,000 or so clones; approximately 91% are singletons. Sequences were obtained from peripheral blood. These receptor sequences come from a woman aged 55-70 years with acute or convalescent COVID-19. CDR3s include the opening cysteine and the closing phenylalanine or tryptophan. The order of the fields is CDR3 length, D gene, V gene, J gene, clone size, CDR3 DNA, CDR3 protein. A D gene is named only where the DNA matches it firmly. Clone size is not always given. Where it is, it says once, few, many or a class for expanded clones.

14,.,TRBV18,TRBJ1-6,.,TGTGCCAGCTCTCTCGCGAGGGCTAATTCACCCCTCCACTTT,CASSLARANSPLHF
12,.,TRBV2,TRBJ1-3,.,TGTGCCACTGGGCCAGGGTTGGACACCATATATTTT,CATGPGLDTIYF
16,.,TRBV5-1,TRBJ1-5,.,TGCGCCAGCAGCTTGGTCGGAGGCTATAGCAATCAGCCCCAGCATTTT,CASSLVGGYSNQPQHF
15,TRBD1,TRBV6-1,TRBJ2-5,.,TGTGCCAGCAGTGATAGCAGGGGGCGGGCGGAGACCCAGTACTTC,CASSDSRGRAETQYF
14,TRBD1,TRBV27,TRBJ1-3,.,TGTGCCAGCAGCCCAGGGGGCTCTGGAAACACCATATATTTT,CASSPGGSGNTIYF
16,TRBD1,TRBV4-3,TRBJ2-7,.,TGCGCCAGCAGCCAAGAAATGCGACAGGGGGGTTACGAGCAGTACTTC,CASSQEMRQGGYEQYF
12,.,TRBV7-2,TRBJ2-3,.,TGTGCCAGCAGCCCCCGCGCAGATACGCAGTATTTT,CASSPRADTQYF
13,.,TRBV3-1/TRBV3-2,TRBJ2-7,.,TGTGCCAGCAGCCCTTCAGGGGCCTACGAGCAGTACTTC,CASSPSGAYEQYF
12,.,TRBV6-5,TRBJ2-1,.,TGTGCCAGCAGCGAGCCATTGCATGAGCAGTTCTTC,CASSEPLHEQFF
20,.,TRBV5-1,TRBJ2-7,.,TGCGCCAGCAGTCCACCAGAGGAGTGGCAGACCTCCCCGGCGTCCTACGAGCAGTACTTC,CASSPPEEWQTSPASYEQYF
15,TRBD1,TRBV7-2,TRBJ2-7,.,TGTGCCAGCAGCTCGGGGCCGGGACAGGGTAGGGTGCAGTACTTC,CASSSGPGQGRVQYF
17,TRBD2,TRBV11-3,TRBJ2-1,.,TGTGCCAGCAGCTTAGGTTATAGCGGGCCGGGAGACAATGAGCAGTTCTTC,CASSLGYSGPGDNEQFF
15,.,TRBV18,TRBJ1-6,.,TGTGCCAGCTCACCGCAGGGCGATACTAATTCACCCCTCCACTTT,CASSPQGDTNSPLHF
14,TRBD1,TRBV27,TRBJ2-7,.,TGTGCCAGCAGTTTATTTGGCAGGGGGCGCGAGCAGTACTTC,CASSLFGRGREQYF
15,.,TRBV6-5,TRBJ1-2,.,TGTGCCAGCAGTTACTCGACACAGGGAAGGGGGGGCTACACCTTC,CASSYSTQGRGGYTF
15,.,TRBV18,TRBJ1-2,.,TGTGCCAGCTCACCACGGGACGGGACTCGCTATGGCTACACCTTC,CASSPRDGTRYGYTF
14,TRBD1,TRBV5-6,TRBJ1-5,.,TGTGCCAGCAGTTGGGGACAGCGGGATCAGCCCCAGCATTTT,CASSWGQRDQPQHF
14,.,TRBV5-4,TRBJ2-3,.,TGTGCCAGCAGCTTAGGACAGATGAAGGATACGCAGTATTTT,CASSLGQMKDTQYF
12,.,TRBV9,TRBJ2-1,.,TGTGCCAGCAGCCCCCGCTACAATGAGCAGTTCTTC,CASSPRYNEQFF
13,.,TRBV7-3,TRBJ1-1,.,TGTGCCAGCAGGACAGGCGGCAACACTGAAGCTTTCTTT,CASRTGGNTEAFF
15,.,TRBV29-1,TRBJ1-1,.,TGCAGCATCGTTGGGGCAGGGTATTTAAACACTGAAGCTTTCTTT,CSIVGAGYLNTEAFF
14,TRBD1,TRBV28,TRBJ1-2,once,TGTGCCAGCAGAAGATCAACAGGGGGTAGTGGCTACACCTTC,CASRRSTGGSGYTF
16,TRBD1,TRBV4-1,TRBJ1-5,.,TGCGCCAGCAGCCAAGGGGATGGACAGGGCAATCAGCCCCAGCATTTT,CASSQGDGQGNQPQHF
14,.,TRBV15,TRBJ2-7,once,TGTGCCACCAGCAGAGGTGGGGGCACAAACGAGCAGTACTTC,CATSRGGGTNEQYF
15,.,TRBV19,TRBJ1-1,.,TGTGCCAGTACCGCCGGAGGGGCAGCAAACACTGAAGCTTTCTTT,CASTAGGAANTEAFF
12,.,TRBV12-3/TRBV12-4,TRBJ2-1,.,TGTGCCAGCTCTGGCCACAACAATGAGCAGTTCTTC,CASSGHNNEQFF
14,.,TRBV5-1,TRBJ2-7,.,TGCGCCAGCAGTGAGCGGGTCGCGTCCTACGAGCAGTACTTC,CASSERVASYEQYF
16,.,TRBV21-1,TRBJ2-2,few,TGTGCCAGCACAAGGACTAGCGGGAGCGGCACCGGGGAGCTGTTTTTT,CASTRTSGSGTGELFF
15,TRBD2,TRBV18,TRBJ2-3,.,TGTGCCAGCTCATTGACGACTAGCGCTCCTGATACGCAGTATTTT,CASSLTTSAPDTQYF
15,.,TRBV7-6,TRBJ2-3,.,TGTGCCAGCAGCCGAGCAGGACAGACCACAGATACGCAGTATTTT,CASSRAGQTTDTQYF
15,.,TRBV18,TRBJ1-3,.,TGTGCCAGCTCACCCGGGACAAAAATTGTTAACACCATATATTTT,CASSPGTKIVNTIYF
14,.,TRBV6-6,TRBJ2-7,few,TGTGCCAGCAGTTACGGACGGGAGCACTACGAGCAGTACTTC,CASSYGREHYEQYF
17,TRBD1,TRBV5-1,TRBJ1-2,.,TGCGCCAGCAGCCTGACGGCCAGGGACAGAATCTACTATGGCTACACCTTC,CASSLTARDRIYYGYTF
15,.,TRBV6-2/TRBV6-3,TRBJ1-3,.,TGTGCCAGCAGCATACAGATTTACTCTGGAAACACCATATATTTT,CASSIQIYSGNTIYF
14,.,TRBV7-2,TRBJ2-3,once,TGTGCCAGCAGCTTAGCCTGGACAGCAGATACGCAGTATTTT,CASSLAWTADTQYF
11,.,TRBV19,TRBJ2-1,.,TGTGCCAGTAGTACATTCAATGAGCAGTTCTTC,CASSTFNEQFF
16,TRBD1,TRBV5-1,TRBJ2-1,few,TGCGCCAGCAGCTGGCCGACAGGGAGTCGAGGCAATGAGCAGTTCTTC,CASSWPTGSRGNEQFF
15,TRBD2,TRBV28,TRBJ2-5,.,TGTGCCAGCAGTCTCGGGACTAGCGGAGAAGAGACCCAGTACTTC,CASSLGTSGEETQYF
12,.,TRBV6-4,TRBJ2-1,.,TGTGCCAGAGGGGGGAGGGCCTATGAGCAGTTCTTC,CARGGRAYEQFF
14,.,TRBV5-4,TRBJ1-1,.,TGTGCCAGCAACCTGCGGGGAATGAACACTGAAGCTTTCTTT,CASNLRGMNTEAFF
13,.,TRBV12-3/TRBV12-4,TRBJ1-2,.,TGTGCCAGCAGAGAAAAAACAGGGAGTGACTACACCTTC,CASREKTGSDYTF
15,.,TRBV13,TRBJ1-6,.,TGTGCCAGCAGCTTCGGGTCCCTCTATAATTCACCCCTCCACTTT,CASSFGSLYNSPLHF
16,.,TRBV11-2,TRBJ2-4,.,TGTGCCAGCAGCTTAAGGCCCCAGGGAACCAAAAACATTCAGTACTTC,CASSLRPQGTKNIQYF
14,.,TRBV9,TRBJ1-2,.,TGTGCCAGCAGCGTGAGGACAGATTGGCTGGGGTACACCTTC,CASSVRTDWLGYTF
16,TRBD2,TRBV28,TRBJ2-3,.,TGTGCCACCATGCTGGAGGCTAGCGGTCGTACAGATACGCAGTATTTT,CATMLEASGRTDTQYF
17,TRBD2,TRBV28,TRBJ2-7,.,TGTGCCAGCAGTCCGGGGACTAGCGGGAATTTTGGGTACGAGCAGTACTTC,CASSPGTSGNFGYEQYF
14,TRBD2,TRBV5-1,TRBJ2-3,.,TGCGCCAGCAGCTTGGCTCTAGCGGCAGATACGCAGTATTTT,CASSLALAADTQYF
15,TRBD1,TRBV10-3,TRBJ1-1,.,TGTGCCATCAGTGAAGACAGGGGGCGCACCACTGAAGCTTTCTTT,CAISEDRGRTTEAFF
14,TRBD2,TRBV5-1,TRBJ2-7,.,TGCGCCAGCAGCTCCACTAGCGACTCCTACGAGCAGTACTTC,CASSSTSDSYEQYF
15,TRBD1,TRBV7-9,TRBJ2-7,.,TGTGCCAGCAGCTACCCCGGGACAGGAACTCTCACTCAGTACTTC,CASSYPGTGTLTQYF
17,TRBD2,TRBV5-3,TRBJ2-1,.,TGTGCCAGAAGCCCCGGGCCCTTAGCGGGGGTGTACAATGAGCAGTTCTTC,CARSPGPLAGVYNEQFF
14,TRBD1,TRBV29-1,TRBJ2-7,once,TGCAGCGCCGGGGGGATGGGACAGGGTGGACTGCAGTACTTC,CSAGGMGQGGLQYF